The 13 T cell receptor beta chains listed next were all sequenced from one sample in a study of T cell repertoires in cytomegalovirus infection. No antigen has been identified for these receptors. TCRdb re-analysed the reads in MiXCR, keeping a single row per CDR3 protein. The sample contains about 120,000 distinct CDR3 sequences, around 10% of which appear only once. The sample consisted of PBMCs, sequenced either directly or after in vitro stimulation (not recorded which). These receptors came from a human donor in good health (CMV status not recorded). Some clones in this sample may be carry-over from other donors' samples.

V is TRBV6-6 and J is TRBJ2-2; D not resolved. Germline CDR1 MNHNY, CDR2 SVGAGI (reference sequence). V was trimmed by 2 bases and J by 6 bases, leaving 4 bases between them. This CDR3 has 12 residues. The CDR3 loop reads CASSYVAGELFF. Here the CDR3 DNA reads TGTGCCAGCAGTTACGTGGCCGGGGAGCTGTTTTTT.

This clonotype is termed medium-sized. The CDR3 DNA reads TGTGCCAGCAGTTTAGAGATAGAGAATGGCGGGGAGCTGTTTTTT. Translation gives CASSLEIENGGELFF. This chain joins TRBV12-3 or TRBV12-4 and TRBJ2-2, with D hard to call. Trimming removed 1 base from V and 7 bases from J, with 13 bases in between. The CDR3 length is 15 residues.

This clonotype was seen repeatedly, ten times or more. This chain joins TRBV19 and TRBJ2-1, with TRBD2 identical over 12 bases. V was pared by 3 bases and J by 3 bases, with 6 bases of the junction left unmatched. CDR3 length equals 17 residues. CDR1 LNHDA and CDR2 SQIVND come from the germline V gene (reference sequence). CDR3 region: CASSMLLAGGYYNEQFF. CDR3 coding DNA: TGTGCCAGTAGTATGCTACTAGCGGGAGGCTACTACAATGAGCAGTTCTTC.

The sample holds a few counts of this clonotype. The chain has TRBV25-1 and TRBJ1-4, with 7 bases lining up with TRBD1. Germline assignment: CDR1 MGHDK and CDR2 SYGVNS. J lost 7 bases, V lost 7 bases, and 15 bases had no gene match. CDR3 size: 16 residues. The CDR3 bases are TGTGCCAGCATTGACAGGGCGTCCTCAATGGCTGAAAAACTGTTTTTT. Protein sequence: CASIDRASSMAEKLFF.

There are many counts of this clonotype. The chain employs TRBV7-2 and TRBJ2-5; D remains unclear. Per germline, CDR1 SGHTA and CDR2 FQGNSA. This CDR3 is built from 13 residues. V was cut by 1 base and J by 4 bases, with 7 bases left in between. The CDR3 loop is CASSLGSRETQYF. CDR3 bases: TGTGCCAGCAGCTTAGGGTCCCGAGAGACCCAGTACTTC.

The table lists this clonotype with a few counts. CDR3 sequence: CASSYSQHEAFF. Here the CDR3 DNA reads TGTGCCAGCAGTTACTCTCAGCATGAAGCTTTCTTT. The chain uses TRBV6-2 or TRBV6-3 and TRBJ1-1, with no clear D. The germline V and J ends were trimmed by 0 bases and 7 bases, with 6 bases remaining between them. Germline CDR1 is MNHEY and CDR2 is SVGEGT. This CDR3 has 12 residues.

The V and J genes are TRBV25-1 and TRBJ1-1; D uncertain. CDR3 length: 15 residues. V was shortened by 2 bases and J by 4 bases, with 14 bases between the two germline ends. The germline V gene encodes CDR1 MGHDK and CDR2 SYGVNS. This CDR3 is CASSETPPGSTEAFF. CDR3 coding DNA: TGTGCCAGCAGTGAAACCCCACCAGGAAGCACTGAAGCTTTCTTT.

CDR3 loop: CSARTGTGGEQFF. CDR3 nucleotide sequence: TGCAGTGCTAGAACCGGGACGGGTGGTGAGCAGTTCTTC. The V gene is TRBV20-1, the J gene TRBJ2-1, with D tentatively TRBD1 or TRBD2 (5 bases each). This CDR3 comprises 13 residues. The germline V gene encodes CDR1 DFQATT and CDR2 SNEGSKA (reference sequence). V gave up 2 bases and J gave up 9 bases, with 14 bases separating them.

This chain joins TRBV6-6 and TRBJ2-7; the D is unclear. Germline CDR1 reads MNHNY; CDR2 reads SVGAGI (reference sequence). The ends were cut back, 0 bases at V and 0 bases at J, with 6 bases in the middle. The CDR3 has 14 amino acids. CDR3 sequence reads: CASSYSGSSYEQYF. DNA of the CDR3: TGTGCCAGCAGTTACTCGGGCTCCTCCTACGAGCAGTACTTC.

The V gene is TRBV7-8, the J gene TRBJ1-2, with D possibly matching TRBD1 (6 bases). Trimming cost V 5 bases and J 2 bases, with 9 bases left between them. Germline lookup yields CDR1 SGHVS and CDR2 FQNEAQ. The CDR3 length is 13 residues. In DNA, the CDR3 is TGTGCCAGCAGCGCACAGGGAAACTATGGCTACACCTTC. Translating gives CASSAQGNYGYTF.

The V gene is TRBV4-1, the J gene TRBJ1-4, with TRBD1 identical over 8 bases. Germline V gene lookup returns CDR1 MGHRA and CDR2 YSYEKL. The CDR3 contains 15 residues. V gave up 4 bases and J gave up 8 bases; unmatched junction bases: 9. Written as DNA, the CDR3 is TGCGCCAGCAGCCCTGGGTCAGGGGGCAGCGAAAAACTGTTTTTT. Its protein product is CASSPGSGGSEKLFF.

The J gene is TRBJ2-1, the V gene TRBV7-9; D ambiguous. CDR3 size: 13 residues. Per germline, CDR1 SEHNR and CDR2 FQNEAQ (reference sequence). Deletions cut 7 bases from V and 15 bases from J, with 22 bases between. The CDR3 DNA sequence: TGTGCCAGCACCACCCCCCATCTAGAAGTTCTGTTCTTC. Protein product: CASTTPHLEVLFF.

This chain connects TRBV28 to TRBJ2-7, with TRBD2 matching 8 bases. Germline CDR1 reads MDHEN; CDR2 reads SYDVKM. Germline trimming cut 6 bases from V and 2 bases from J; bases unmatched to any gene: 15. The CDR3 is 17 amino acids. The CDR3 DNA reads TGTGCCAGCAGCCCCGTCCGGCCTAGCGGGCTTACCTACGAGCAGTACTTC. Residues: CASSPVRPSGLTYEQYF.